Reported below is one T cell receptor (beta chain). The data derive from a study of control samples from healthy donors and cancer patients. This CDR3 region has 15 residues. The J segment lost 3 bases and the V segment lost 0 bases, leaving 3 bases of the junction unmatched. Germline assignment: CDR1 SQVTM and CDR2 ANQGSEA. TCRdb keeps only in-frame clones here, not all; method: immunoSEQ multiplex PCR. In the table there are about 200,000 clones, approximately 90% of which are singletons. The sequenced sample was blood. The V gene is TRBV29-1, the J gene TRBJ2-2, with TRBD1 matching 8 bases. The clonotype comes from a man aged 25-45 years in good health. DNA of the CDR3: TGCAGCGTTGAAGAATTACAGGGGGACACCGGGGAGCTGTTTTTT. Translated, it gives CSVEELQGDTGELFF.